These T cell receptor beta chains were read from a single sample in a study of patients and donors after allogeneic stem cell transplantation. TCRdb processed the RT-PCR reads anew with MiXCR; each CDR3 protein has one entry. The profile covers a few hundred thousand distinct CDR3 sequences, with roughly an eighth appearing a single time and 9.5% to 13% taken by the ten largest. Sequenced input: blood, either unsorted or a sorted T cell fraction (not recorded which). These receptors came from a human donor who was either an allogeneic HSCT recipient or a stem cell or donor lymphocyte infusion donor (not recorded which). It is not recorded whose cells these are; they may come from a transplant donor. Both conserved end residues are part of each CDR3. D genes are given only for firm matches. Only some rows state a clone size, as once, few, many or a class for expanded clones.

clone size	V gene	D gene	J gene	CDR3 DNA	CDR3 protein
few	TRBV20-1	NA	TRBJ1-2	TGCAGTGCTGGCCAGCGCTACACCTTC	CSAGQRYTF
NA	TRBV19	TRBD1	TRBJ1-1	TGTGCCAGTAGTATAAAGGCAGGGGGCGAGACTGAAGCTTTCTTT	CASSIKAGGETEAFF
NA	TRBV20-1	TRBD1	TRBJ1-5	TGCAGTGTTTCGGGACAGGGTTTAGCCCAGCATTTT	CSVSGQGLAQHF
NA	TRBV2	NA	TRBJ1-2	TGTGCCAGCAGCGTCCAGAACTATGGCTACACCTTC	CASSVQNYGYTF
few	TRBV12-3/TRBV12-4	NA	TRBJ2-7	TGTGCCAGCAGCCGAACCGCACCCGGGACTGCCTCCTACGAGCAGTACTTC	CASSRTAPGTASYEQYF
many	TRBV29-1	TRBD1	TRBJ2-5	TGCAGCGCTAGACAGGGCCAAGAGACCCAGTACTTC	CSARQGQETQYF
once	TRBV7-8	TRBD2	TRBJ2-3	TGTGCCAGCAGCCCTCCGGGACTAGCGGGAGGAACAGATACGCAGTATTTT	CASSPPGLAGGTDTQYF
NA	TRBV19	NA	TRBJ1-1	TGTGCCAGTACTTCCTCCCGGGACCACACTGCTGAAGCTTTCTTT	CASTSSRDHTAEAFF
few	TRBV1	NA	TRBJ2-4	TGCACCAGCAGTTACGACGGGATTCAGTACTTC	CTSSYDGIQYF
many	TRBV14	NA	TRBJ2-7	TGTGCCAGCAGCCACCTTCGTGGCTTACGACCTAGGGAGCAGTACTTC	CASSHLRGLRPREQYF
NA	TRBV6-2/TRBV6-3	TRBD2	TRBJ2-1	TGTGCCAGCAGTCCGAGGACTAGCGGTTACAATGAGCAGTTCTTC	CASSPRTSGYNEQFF
many	TRBV10-3	TRBD2	TRBJ2-5	TGTGCCATCAGTGACTCCAAAGCGGGGGGGATCCAAGAGACCCAGTACTTC	CAISDSKAGGIQETQYF
many	TRBV20-1	TRBD2	TRBJ2-2	TGCAGTGCTGAATCGGGGACTAGCGGGAGTGGGGAGCTGTTTTTT	CSAESGTSGSGELFF
few	TRBV5-1	NA	TRBJ2-1	TGCGCCAGCAGCTTGATAGGCAATGAGCAGTTCTTC	CASSLIGNEQFF
many	TRBV20-1	NA	TRBJ2-4	TGCAGTGCTAGAGGGGCGGGGGCCTCCAGCGTGGCCAAAAACATTCAGTACTTC	CSARGAGASSVAKNIQYF
few	TRBV11-2	NA	TRBJ1-1	TGTGCCAGCAGCTTAGAGAGGGGGGTAGGGAACACTGAAGCTTTCTTT	CASSLERGVGNTEAFF
few	TRBV15	NA	TRBJ2-7	TGTGCCACCAGCCTGCGGGACGGCTCCTACGAGCAGTACTTC	CATSLRDGSYEQYF
few	TRBV5-1	NA	TRBJ2-3	TGCGCCAGCAGCTTTACATCCGGCACAGATACGCAGTATTTT	CASSFTSGTDTQYF
few	TRBV7-8	NA	TRBJ1-4	TGTGCCAGCAGCTTTGTAACGGGCACAACTAATGAAAAACTGTTTTTT	CASSFVTGTTNEKLFF
many	TRBV19	TRBD2	TRBJ2-2	TGTGCCAGTAAGGCGGGAGGGCCCTCCGGGGAGCTGTTTTTT	CASKAGGPSGELFF
many	TRBV29-1	NA	TRBJ1-1	TGCAGCGTTGTTAGGGCGAACACTGAAGCTTTCTTT	CSVVRANTEAFF
few	TRBV2	NA	TRBJ1-5	TGTGCCAGCAGCGATCTTCAGGATCAGCCCCAGCATTTT	CASSDLQDQPQHF
many	TRBV6-8	NA	TRBJ2-3	TGTGCCAGGACCTTCACAGATACGCAGTATTTT	CARTFTDTQYF
many	TRBV20-1	NA	TRBJ1-5	TGCAGTGCTAGTGAAGGAGGCAATCAGCCCCAGCATTTT	CSASEGGNQPQHF
NA	TRBV5-1	NA	TRBJ2-7	TGCGCCAGCAGCTTGACCAGGCCGGGTTCATACGAGCAGTACTTC	CASSLTRPGSYEQYF
few	TRBV7-2	NA	TRBJ2-5	TGTGCCAGCAGCTCAGAGGGGTTGATACAAGAGACCCAGTACTTC	CASSSEGLIQETQYF
few	TRBV12-3/TRBV12-4	NA	TRBJ1-5	TGTGCCAGCAGTTTTGGGGCCCCACGGGGCCGGCAGCCCCAGCATTTT	CASSFGAPRGRQPQHF
few	TRBV6-1	NA	TRBJ1-2	TGTGCCAGCAGTGAAGGGTTTTTCGGGAACTATGGCTACACCTTC	CASSEGFFGNYGYTF
NA	TRBV6-1	NA	TRBJ2-6	TGTGCCAGCAGTGGAGGGGTTGGGGCCAACGTCCTGACTTTC	CASSGGVGANVLTF
NA	TRBV7-2	NA	TRBJ2-6	TGTGCCAGCAGCTTAGGAGGTGGGGCCAACGTCCTGACTTTC	CASSLGGGANVLTF
few	TRBV12-3/TRBV12-4	TRBD1	TRBJ2-2	TGTGCCAGCAGTTTTTGGACAGGGGCGAACACCGGGGAGCTGTTTTTT	CASSFWTGANTGELFF
few	TRBV7-8	TRBD1	TRBJ1-5	TGTGCCAGCAGCCTCCCCCCCCAGGGGGCCGTGGGGCAGCCCCAGCATTTT	CASSLPPQGAVGQPQHF
many	TRBV2	NA	TRBJ2-1	TGTGCCACCGCGAATTCGGCCAGCTCCTACAATGAGCAGTTCTTC	CATANSASSYNEQFF
NA	TRBV24-1	NA	TRBJ2-5	TGTGCCACCAGTGATTCCCTCAGGGGAAAACAAGAGACCCAGTACTTC	CATSDSLRGKQETQYF
NA	TRBV24-1	TRBD1	TRBJ2-3	TGTGCCACCAGCCGACAGGGAGGCACAGATACGCAGTATTTT	CATSRQGGTDTQYF
many	TRBV14	TRBD2	TRBJ2-7	TGTGCCAGCAGCCAACGCGGACTAGCGTCAACCTACGAGCAGTACTTC	CASSQRGLASTYEQYF
many	TRBV2	NA	TRBJ2-6	TGTGCCAGCAGTGAAGAGGCAGCTGGGGCCAACGTCCTGACTTTC	CASSEEAAGANVLTF
NA	TRBV28	TRBD1	TRBJ2-3	TGTGCCAGCAGAGAAACAGGGGGCGGTGGGGTTTTTACGCAGTATTTT	CASRETGGGGVFTQYF
many	TRBV30	TRBD2	TRBJ2-3	TGTGCCAGCGGGGTCAGGGTGTCAGATACGCAGTATTTT	CASGVRVSDTQYF
few	TRBV9	TRBD2	TRBJ2-7	TGTGCCAGCAGCGAGGGACTAGCCTACGAGCAGTACTTC	CASSEGLAYEQYF
NA	TRBV2	TRBD2	TRBJ2-3	TGTGCCAGCAGTGGTGCAGCGGGGGGGCCCGGGGATACGCAGTATTTT	CASSGAAGGPGDTQYF
few	TRBV7-9	TRBD1	TRBJ1-2	TGTGCCAGCAGCTTAGCGGCAGGGGGCGCTTACGGCTACACCTTC	CASSLAAGGAYGYTF
many	TRBV20-1	NA	TRBJ1-1	TGCAGTGCTAGTGCTTGGGTGGAGGGCACTGAAGCTTTCTTT	CSASAWVEGTEAFF
NA	TRBV15	NA	TRBJ2-5	TGTGCCACCAGCAGGAGGGGGACTTACCAAGAGACCCAGTACTTC	CATSRRGTYQETQYF
many	TRBV6-5	TRBD1	TRBJ1-2	TGTGCCAGCAGTTACGAGGACAGGGGATATGGCTACACCTTC	CASSYEDRGYGYTF
few	TRBV3-1	NA	TRBJ2-5	TGTGCCAGCAGTCAATCCCAGACCCAGTACTTC	CASSQSQTQYF
NA	TRBV9	TRBD1	TRBJ1-1	TGTGCCAGCAGCGGGACAGGGATGAACACTGAAGCTTTCTTT	CASSGTGMNTEAFF
NA	TRBV5-1	TRBD1	TRBJ2-2	TGCGCCAGCAGCCCCGGACAGGGAACATTTGCTGGGGAGCTGTTTTTT	CASSPGQGTFAGELFF